These 17 T cell receptor beta chains originate from one sample sequenced in a study of control samples from healthy donors and cancer patients. TCRdb keeps only in-frame clones here, not all; method: immunoSEQ multiplex PCR. The data contain about 90,000 clones, approximately 90% of them singletons. The sequencing sample was made of blood. Receptor source: a woman aged 18-35 years in good health.

The gene calls are TRBV5-5 and TRBJ1-1; 7 positions agree with TRBD1. CDR3 length equals 13 residues. The junction had 10 bases not matched to a gene; V was cut back by 4 bases and J by 10 bases. The germline V gene encodes CDR1 SGHKS and CDR2 YYEKEE (reference sequence). CDR3 DNA: TGTGCCAGCAGCCTTGGGTCGACAGGGTCAGCTTTCTTT. Protein: CASSLGSTGSAFF.

This sequence joins TRBV5-1 and TRBJ2-2, with a tentative D call TRBD1 (6 bases). CDR1 is SGHRS and CDR2 is YFSETQ in the germline V gene. The ends were cut back, 4 bases at V and 5 bases at J, with 15 bases in the middle. This CDR3 is 15 amino acids long. The CDR3 loop reads CASSPGLGGTGELFF. The CDR3 coding sequence is TGCGCCAGCAGCCCCGGTTTAGGGGGAACCGGGGAGCTGTTTTTT. The whole variable domain, filled in from reference TRBV5-1 and TRBJ2-2, reads KAGVTQTPRYLIKTRGQQVTLSCSPISGHRSVSWYQQTPGQGLQFLFEYFSETQRNKGNFPGRFSGRQFSNSRSEMNVSTLELGDSALYLCASSPGLGGTGELFFGEGSRLTVL.

The chain joins TRBV2 to TRBJ2-7; 9 nucleotides match TRBD1. With 4 bases clipped from V and 5 bases from J, the junction kept 6 bases outside the gene matches. Germline V gene data show CDR1 as SNHLY and CDR2 as FYNNEI. CDR3 length equals 14 residues. The CDR3 is CASSGTGGINEQYF. The CDR3 nucleotides read TGTGCCAGCAGTGGCACAGGGGGCATCAACGAGCAGTACTTC. Combining the CDR3 with reference TRBV2 and TRBJ2-7 gives the whole variable domain EPEVTQTPSHQVTQMGQEVILRCVPISNHLYFYWYRQILGQKVEFLVSFYNNEISEKSEIFDDQFSVERPDGSNFTLKIRSTKLEDSAMYFCASSGTGGINEQYFGPGTRLTVT.

The chain couples TRBV10-3 to TRBJ2-7; 8 bases are shared with TRBD2. The CDR3 has 16 amino acids. V was pared by 2 bases and J by 8 bases, with 14 bases of the junction left unmatched. Germline CDR1 ENHRY, CDR2 SYGVKD. The CDR3 region is CAISENNPGLARQQYF. Written as DNA, the CDR3 is TGTGCCATCAGTGAGAACAATCCTGGACTAGCACGGCAGCAGTACTTC.

The CDR3 sequence is CASSERQGPYIEQYF. The CDR3 region has the DNA TGTGCCAGCAGTGAAAGACAGGGACCCTATATCGAGCAGTACTTC. The rearrangement links TRBV6-1 to TRBJ2-7; 7 nucleotides match TRBD1. The V gene's germline CDR1 is MNHNS and CDR2 SASEGT. The junction had 10 bases not matched to a gene; V was cut back by 2 bases and J by 6 bases. This CDR3 has 15 amino acids.

The chain has TRBV7-9 and TRBJ1-2; D call uncertain. V lost 6 bases, J lost 8 bases, and 19 bases lay in between. This CDR3 spans 14 amino acids. Germline loops: CDR1 SEHNR, CDR2 FQNEAQ (reference sequence). This chain's CDR3 is CASSLMEALGGYTF. The CDR3 region has the DNA TGTGCCAGCAGTCTGATGGAGGCTTTGGGGGGCTACACCTTC.

V and J are TRBV6-2 or TRBV6-3 and TRBJ1-2; TRBD1 is a possible D gene (5 bases). The CDR3 consists of 13 residues. The V end was cut by 2 bases, the J end by 6 bases, with 10 bases between. CDR1 is MNHEY and CDR2 is SVGEGT in the germline V gene. The chain's CDR3 is CASSYGALDGYTF. The CDR3 DNA reads as TGTGCCAGCAGTTACGGGGCATTAGATGGCTACACCTTC.

The CDR3 is CASSPGTESNQPQHF. The CDR3 bases are TGTGCCAGCAGCCCCGGGACAGAGAGCAATCAGCCCCAGCATTTT. The chain is built from TRBV11-2 and TRBJ1-5, with 7 positions matching TRBD1. Germline trimming cut 5 bases from V and 1 base from J; bases unmatched to any gene: 5. Germline V gene sequence: CDR1 SGHAT, CDR2 FQNNGV. This CDR3 spans 15 amino acids.

V is TRBV5-6 and J is TRBJ2-5, with unresolved D. Germline V gene sequence: CDR1 SGHDT, CDR2 YYEEEE. V dropped 0 bases and J dropped 5 bases, with 5 bases sitting between them. CDR3 size: 12 residues. In DNA form, the CDR3 reads TGTGCCAGCAGCTTGGAATCGGAGACCCAGTACTTC. Translation: CASSLESETQYF. Variable domain in full (rest from reference TRBV5-6 and TRBJ2-5): DAGVTQSPTHLIKTRGQQVTLRCSPKSGHDTVSWYQQALGQGPQFIFQYYEEEERQRGNFPDRFSGHQFPNYSSELNVNALLLGDSALYLCASSLESETQYFGPGTRLLVL.

The rearrangement uses TRBV6-1 and TRBJ1-1, with 10 bases that match TRBD1. The CDR3 totals 13 residues. V gave up 3 bases and J gave up 6 bases; unmatched junction bases: 1. Germline V lookup: CDR1 MNHNS, CDR2 SASEGT. The CDR3 loop is CASSDGQGAEAFF. The CDR3 DNA is TGTGCCAGCAGTGACGGACAGGGGGCTGAAGCTTTCTTT.

A few counts support this clone. The V call is TRBV20-1, the J call TRBJ1-2; D gene ambiguous. Trimming pared 3 bases from V and 9 bases from J, leaving 17 bases between. The CDR3 has 13 amino acids. Germline V gives CDR1 DFQATT, CDR2 SNEGSKA (reference sequence). The chain's CDR3 is CSASVGGFVSYTF. The CDR3 DNA reads TGCAGTGCTAGTGTCGGCGGGTTCGTGAGCTACACCTTC.

The chain is built from TRBV11-2 and TRBJ2-3, with 10 bases fitting TRBD2. V was clipped by 4 bases and J by 6 bases; unmatched bases: 4. CDR3 length: 14 amino acids. From germline, CDR1 is SGHAT and CDR2 FQNNGV. The chain's CDR3 is CASSSSGGGDTQYF. For the CDR3, the DNA is TGTGCCAGCAGCTCTAGCGGGGGAGGGGATACGCAGTATTTT.

V is TRBV10-2 and J is TRBJ1-6; unclear D gene. V lost 4 bases to trimming and J lost 6 bases, with 10 bases between them. This CDR3 contains 14 residues. Germline CDR1 and CDR2: WSHSY and SAAADI. CDR3 bases: TGCGCCAGCAGTGCCTCGGGGTTTAATTCACCCCTCCACTTT. Translation: CASSASGFNSPLHF.

This chain connects TRBV2 to TRBJ2-1; 7 bases align to TRBD2. Germline CDR1 and CDR2: SNHLY and FYNNEI. Germline trimming cut 5 bases from V and 8 bases from J; bases unmatched to any gene: 3. CDR3 length: 12 amino acids. The CDR3 loop reads CASSRTRDEQFF. DNA of the CDR3: TGTGCCAGCAGTCGGACTAGAGATGAGCAGTTCTTC. Using reference TRBV2 and TRBJ2-1 for the parts outside the CDR3, the full variable domain is EPEVTQTPSHQVTQMGQEVILRCVPISNHLYFYWYRQILGQKVEFLVSFYNNEISEKSEIFDDQFSVERPDGSNFTLKIRSTKLEDSAMYFCASSRTRDEQFFGPGTRLTVL.

The V and J genes are TRBV6-6 and TRBJ2-1; no clear D. Germline V lookup: CDR1 MNHNY, CDR2 SVGAGI (reference sequence). Trimming removed 4 bases from V and 6 bases from J, with 7 bases in between. CDR3 length equals 12 residues. The CDR3 spells CASSFRINEQFF. The CDR3 DNA reads as TGTGCCAGCAGTTTTCGTATCAATGAGCAGTTCTTC.

The V call is TRBV6-1, the J call TRBJ1-6; TRBD1 is a possible D gene (5 bases). The CDR3 sequence is 16 residues long. V lost 4 bases and J 0 bases, leaving 10 bases between the germline ends. CDR1 and CDR2 from the germline V gene are MNHNS and SASEGT. CDR3 protein: CASSGDGSSYNSPLHF. CDR3 coding DNA: TGTGCCAGCAGTGGGGACGGGAGCTCCTATAATTCACCCCTCCACTTT.

This clone was recorded a few times. The chain links TRBV2 to TRBJ1-1, with 9 bases lining up with TRBD1. This CDR3 contains 15 residues. Germline-derived CDR1 and CDR2 are SNHLY and FYNNEI. V trimming: 7 bases; J trimming: 0 bases; junction bases outside the gene matches: 6. In DNA form, the CDR3 reads TGTGCCAGCAACAACAGGGGGCCTATGAACACTGAAGCTTTCTTT. Translating it yields CASNNRGPMNTEAFF.